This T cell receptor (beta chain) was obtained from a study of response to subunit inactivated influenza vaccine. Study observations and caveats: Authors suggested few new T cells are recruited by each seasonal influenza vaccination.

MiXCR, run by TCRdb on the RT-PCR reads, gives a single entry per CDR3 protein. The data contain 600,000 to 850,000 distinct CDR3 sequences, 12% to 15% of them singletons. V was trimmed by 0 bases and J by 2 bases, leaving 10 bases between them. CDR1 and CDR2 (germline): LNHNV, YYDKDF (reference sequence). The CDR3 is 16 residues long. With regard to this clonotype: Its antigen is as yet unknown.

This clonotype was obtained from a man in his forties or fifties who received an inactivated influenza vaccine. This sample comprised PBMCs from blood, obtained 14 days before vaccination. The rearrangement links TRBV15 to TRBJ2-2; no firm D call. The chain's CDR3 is CATSRDLDRNTGELFF. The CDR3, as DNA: TGTGCCACCAGCAGAGATCTGGACCGAAACACCGGGGAGCTGTTTTTT.